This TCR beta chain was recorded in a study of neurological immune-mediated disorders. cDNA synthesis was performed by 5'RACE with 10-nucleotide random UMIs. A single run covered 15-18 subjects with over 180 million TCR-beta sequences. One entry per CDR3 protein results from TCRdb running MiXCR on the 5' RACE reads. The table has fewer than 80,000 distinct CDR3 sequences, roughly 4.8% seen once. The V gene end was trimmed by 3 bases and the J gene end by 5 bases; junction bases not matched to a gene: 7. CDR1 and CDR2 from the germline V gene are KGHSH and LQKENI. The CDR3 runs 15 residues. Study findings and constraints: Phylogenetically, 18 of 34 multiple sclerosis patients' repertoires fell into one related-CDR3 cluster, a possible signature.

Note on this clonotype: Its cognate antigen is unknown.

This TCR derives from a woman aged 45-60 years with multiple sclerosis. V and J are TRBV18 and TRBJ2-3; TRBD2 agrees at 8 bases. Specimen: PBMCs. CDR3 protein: CASSPPGGAGDTQYF. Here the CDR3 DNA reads TGTGCCAGCTCACCCCCCGGGGGGGCTGGAGATACGCAGTATTTT.